These 28 T cell receptor beta chains came from one sample sequenced in a study of CD4 T cells in relation to SARS-CoV-2 and coronaviruses. Data came from immunoSEQ multiplex PCR; TCRdb stores just in-frame clones and leaves some out. The sample carries 35,000 to 40,000 clones, approximately 86% recorded once. Their antigen targets remain unknown. Sequenced sample: naive CD4+ T cells from PBMCs, cultured in vitro. The subset is: naive CD4+ T cells isolated by negative enrichment. These receptors all come from an adult with COVID-19.

The V gene is TRBV7-9, the J gene TRBJ2-1, with 9 bases lining up with TRBD1. The germline gives CDR1 SEHNR, CDR2 FQNEAQ (reference sequence). The CDR3 spans 17 residues. With 3 bases clipped from V and 8 bases from J, the junction kept 14 bases outside the gene matches. The DNA of the CDR3 is TGTGCCAGCAGCTTTCCGGGACAGGGTAGGCTAGCCTATGAGCAGTTCTTC. This translates into CASSFPGQGRLAYEQFF.

This chain uses TRBV18 with TRBJ2-1, with a possible D match to TRBD2 (6 bases). Trimming took 8 bases from V and 0 from J, leaving 17 bases between them. This CDR3 has 16 residues. The germline V gene has CDR1 KGHSH and CDR2 LQKENI. In DNA, the CDR3 is TGTGCCAGCAGCCCCCCCGGGGGAAACTCCTACAATGAGCAGTTCTTC. It translates to CASSPPGGNSYNEQFF.

V is TRBV28 and J is TRBJ1-1; maybe TRBD1 (5 bases). Deletions cut 3 bases from V and 6 bases from J, with 11 bases between. The CDR3 consists of 13 residues. The germline V gene encodes CDR1 MDHEN and CDR2 SYDVKM. CDR3 protein: CASSLSWGPEAFF. The DNA for the CDR3 is TGTGCCAGCAGTTTGTCGTGGGGCCCTGAAGCTTTCTTT.

The chain is built from TRBV28 and TRBJ2-6; 8 bases match TRBD2. CDR3 size: 21 residues. The V segment lost 6 bases and the J segment 3 bases; nucleotides outside the gene matches: 22. The germline gives CDR1 MDHEN, CDR2 SYDVKM. CDR3: CASRTPLGGERETGGANVLTF. DNA of the CDR3: TGTGCCAGCAGGACCCCGTTAGGGGGTGAGCGGGAGACGGGTGGGGCCAACGTCCTGACTTTC.

This clone was seen once. The J gene is TRBJ2-7, the V gene TRBV2; 12 nucleotides match TRBD2. Looked up from germline, CDR1 is SNHLY and CDR2 is FYNNEI. The junction had 11 bases not matched to a gene; V was cut back by 5 bases and J by 3 bases. This CDR3 contains 17 residues. The CDR3 reads CASSQSGVLAGGYEQYF. The CDR3 nucleotides are TGTGCCAGCAGTCAAAGCGGTGTACTAGCGGGAGGCTACGAGCAGTACTTC.

The chain has TRBV5-1 and TRBJ2-1, with D tentatively TRBD1 or TRBD2 (6 bases each). The CDR3 has 14 amino acids. The V gene lost 0 bases and the J gene lost 7 bases, with 11 bases spanning the gap. Germline V lookup: CDR1 SGHRS, CDR2 YFSETQ. The DNA for the CDR3 is TGCGCCAGCAGCTTGGGGGGGGCAATGAATGAGCAGTTCTTC. Translating it yields CASSLGGAMNEQFF.

This clone showed up just once. The CDR3: CASSFPTSGRALLEDTQYF. DNA for the CDR3: TGTGCCAGCAGTTTCCCAACTAGCGGGAGGGCCCTCCTGGAAGATACGCAGTATTTT. The V gene is TRBV2, the J gene TRBJ2-3, with 13 positions matching TRBD2. Looked up from germline, CDR1 is SNHLY and CDR2 is FYNNEI. CDR3 length equals 19 residues. Trimming removed 5 bases from V and 5 bases from J; junction bases left unmatched: 16.

CDR3: CASSEGQGEGEQYF. The CDR3 DNA reads TGTGCCAGCAGCGAGGGACAGGGGGAGGGAGAGCAGTACTTC. The genes are TRBV9 and TRBJ2-7, with 11 bases lining up with TRBD1. The CDR3 length is 14 residues. Trimming took 3 bases from V and 7 from J; bases not matched to a gene: 6. The germline V gene encodes CDR1 SGDLS and CDR2 YYNGEE.

The count of this clone is one. This rearrangement joins TRBV13 to TRBJ2-5; 9 bases are a match to TRBD2. V trimming: 1 base; J trimming: 10 bases; junction bases outside the gene matches: 13. Germline assignment: CDR1 PRHDT and CDR2 FYEKMQ (reference sequence). The CDR3 extends over 16 amino acids. The CDR3 reads CASSLVPTGTSSNQYF. The CDR3 nucleotides read TGTGCCAGCAGCTTAGTTCCCACCGGGACTAGCTCAAACCAGTACTTC.

This CDR3 is CASSFTGLGPATFNEQFF. DNA of the CDR3: TGTGCCAGCAGCTTTACTGGGCTGGGACCGGCGACTTTCAATGAGCAGTTCTTC. The chain links TRBV5-6 to TRBJ2-1; D is perhaps TRBD1 or TRBD2 (5 bases each). The CDR3 has 18 residues. In germline, CDR1 is SGHDT, CDR2 YYEEEE. Between the trimmed V and J ends, which lost 2 bases and 6 bases, there was a span of 24 bases.

CDR3 protein: CASSQDSSGGSYNEQFF. The DNA of the CDR3 is TGCGCCAGCAGCCAAGATAGTTCGGGGGGCTCCTACAATGAGCAGTTCTTC. The chain carries TRBV4-1 and TRBJ2-1; 7 bases fit TRBD2. Trimming at V came to 0 bases and at J to 0 bases, leaving 5 bases not matched to a gene. The germline V gene encodes CDR1 MGHRA and CDR2 YSYEKL. The CDR3 is made up of 17 amino acids.

The V call is TRBV15, the J call TRBJ1-5; the D gene is possibly TRBD1 (6 bases). Between the trimmed V and J ends, which lost 3 bases and 2 bases, there was a span of 17 bases. Germline assignment: CDR1 LNHNV and CDR2 YYDKDF (reference sequence). The CDR3 has 17 amino acids. The chain's CDR3 is CATSRTGGVRGNQPQHF. Written as DNA, the CDR3 is TGTGCCACCAGCAGGACAGGTGGAGTGCGGGGCAATCAGCCCCAGCATTTT.

This rearrangement joins TRBV5-5 to TRBJ2-1; 8 bases are shared with TRBD2. The germline CDR1 and CDR2 sequences are SGHKS and YYEKEE (reference sequence). Germline trimming cut 4 bases from V and 2 bases from J; bases unmatched to any gene: 8. The CDR3 loop spans 16 amino acids. CDR3 sequence (DNA): TGTGCCAGCAGCCAAGCGGGAGCGGTGGCCTACAATGAGCAGTTCTTC. Its translation: CASSQAGAVAYNEQFF. Drawing the rest from reference TRBV5-5 and TRBJ2-1, the complete variable domain is DAGVTQSPTHLIKTRGQQVTLRCSPISGHKSVSWYQQVLGQGPQFIFQYYEKEERGRGNFPDRFSARQFPNYSSELNVNALLLGDSALYLCASSQAGAVAYNEQFFGPGTRLTVL.

This clone occurred a few times. The chain links TRBV30 to TRBJ1-1, with TRBD1 matching 8 bases. In germline, CDR1 is GTSNPN, CDR2 SVGIG (reference sequence). J was trimmed by 7 bases and V by 3 bases; bases with no gene match: 4. CDR3 length: 12 amino acids. The CDR3 region is CAWSDRGNEAFF. The CDR3, as DNA: TGTGCCTGGAGCGACAGGGGTAATGAAGCTTTCTTT.

V and J are TRBV24-1 and TRBJ2-7, with D perhaps TRBD1 (5 bases). Germline V gene data show CDR1 as KGHDR and CDR2 as SFDVKD. V was clipped by 2 bases and J by 3 bases, with 10 bases between them. This CDR3 comprises 14 residues. CDR3 bases: TGTGCCACCAGTGATTCGACAGTTAGCTACGAGCAGTACTTC. Translation: CATSDSTVSYEQYF.

The rearrangement links TRBV7-9 to TRBJ2-1; unclear D gene. The ends were cut back, 1 base at V and 4 bases at J, with 8 bases in the middle. Germline CDR1 is SEHNR and CDR2 is FQNEAQ (reference sequence). The CDR3 is made up of 14 amino acids. CDR3: CASSLESGYNEQFF. CDR3 sequence (DNA): TGTGCCAGCAGCTTAGAGTCTGGATACAATGAGCAGTTCTTC.

The chain has TRBV6-5 and TRBJ1-1, with D possibly matching TRBD1 (6 bases). This CDR3 comprises 14 residues. Trimming took 7 bases from V and 4 from J, leaving 16 bases between them. CDR1 is MNHEY and CDR2 is SVGAGI in the germline V gene. The DNA for the CDR3 is TGTGCCAGCACCCCACAGGGTTTGGGCACTGAAGCTTTCTTT. Translated: CASTPQGLGTEAFF.

The genes are TRBV4-3 and TRBJ1-1; no clear D. Germline V gene data show CDR1 as LGHNA and CDR2 as YSLEER. There are 14 residues in the CDR3. V was pared by 1 base and J by 10 bases, with 16 bases between. The CDR3 is CASSQVPPRVGAFF. The CDR3, as DNA: TGCGCCAGCAGCCAAGTCCCCCCCCGAGTAGGAGCTTTCTTT.

The V gene is TRBV5-1, the J gene TRBJ1-2; TRBD1 matches 8 bases. Germline assignment: CDR1 SGHRS and CDR2 YFSETQ. With V trimmed by 6 bases and J by 6 bases, 7 bases remained unmatched. The CDR3 is 13 amino acids. The CDR3 nucleotides are TGCGCCAGCACCCGGACAGGGTTTGATGGCTACACCTTC. It yields the protein CASTRTGFDGYTF.

This clone occurred a few times. The chain is built from TRBV4-1 and TRBJ2-1; possibly TRBD2 for D (5 bases). Trimming took off 0 bases at V and 0 bases at J, with 12 bases between the two ends. The CDR3 consists of 17 residues. Germline lookup yields CDR1 MGHRA and CDR2 YSYEKL. This CDR3 is CASSQDQPGSSYNEQFF. The DNA for the CDR3 is TGCGCCAGCAGCCAAGATCAGCCGGGGAGCTCCTACAATGAGCAGTTCTTC.

A few counts support this clone. The chain couples TRBV6-6 to TRBJ1-1, with D maybe TRBD1 (6 bases). Trimming left V 6 bases short and J 4 bases short, with 12 bases between. Germline CDR1 MNHNY, CDR2 SVGAGI (reference sequence). This CDR3 region has 13 residues. This chain's CDR3 is CASREGVGTEAFF. DNA for the CDR3: TGTGCCAGCAGGGAGGGGGTGGGCACTGAAGCTTTCTTT.

V usage is TRBV7-2 and J usage is TRBJ2-5, with 7 nucleotides matching TRBD1. Germline V CDR1 and CDR2: SGHTA, FQGNSA. The trim removed 5 bases at V and 2 bases at J, leaving 11 bases unmatched. The CDR3 covers 16 residues. The CDR3 bases are TGTGCCAGCAGCACCGAACCGGGACAGCTTCAAGAGACCCAGTACTTC. It yields the protein CASSTEPGQLQETQYF. The full variable domain, rest sourced from reference TRBV7-2 and TRBJ2-5, is GAGVSQSPSNKVTEKGKDVELRCDPISGHTALYWYRQSLGQGLEFLIYFQGNSAPDKSGLPSDRFSAERTGGSVSTLTIQRTQQEDSAVYLCASSTEPGQLQETQYFGPGTRLLVL.

The chain joins TRBV11-1 to TRBJ1-1; 9 positions match TRBD1. Germline CDR1 SGHAT, CDR2 FQDESV (reference sequence). CDR3 size: 15 residues. The J segment lost 1 base and the V segment lost 5 bases, leaving 5 bases of the junction unmatched. This CDR3 is CASSRQGVQNTEAFF. In DNA form, the CDR3 reads TGTGCCAGCAGCCGACAGGGGGTACAGAACACTGAAGCTTTCTTT.

V is TRBV15 and J is TRBJ2-5; the match to TRBD2 covers 13 bases. Germline V gives CDR1 LNHNV, CDR2 YYDKDF (reference sequence). The length of the CDR3 is 17 residues. V was pared by 4 bases and J by 0 bases, with 5 bases of the junction left unmatched. The CDR3 protein is CATSTGLAGANQETQYF. The CDR3 nucleotides are TGTGCCACCAGCACCGGACTAGCGGGAGCCAACCAAGAGACCCAGTACTTC.

The chain recombines TRBV27 with TRBJ2-1; 7 positions agree with TRBD2. The germline CDR1 and CDR2 sequences are MNHEY and SMNVEV (reference sequence). Losses at the gene ends were 4 bases for V and 8 bases for J; bases not matched to a gene: 14. The CDR3 has 16 amino acids. CDR3 coding DNA: TGTGCCAGCAGTTCCATACTAGCGATCCTGAGCGATGAGCAGTTCTTC. This sequence encodes CASSSILAILSDEQFF.

The DNA of the CDR3 is TGTGCCAGCAGTGAAGGTATGAAACGCACTGAAGCTTTCTTT. It encodes CASSEGMKRTEAFF. The chain couples TRBV25-1 to TRBJ1-1; no clear D. CDR1 is MGHDK, CDR2 SYGVNS, per germline. The CDR3 has 14 amino acids. Trimming shortened V by 2 bases and J by 4 bases, and 11 bases separated the two germline ends.

This clone was seen only once. The chain combines TRBV6-5 with TRBJ1-3, with no clear D. CDR3 length: 12 amino acids. V was clipped by 7 bases and J by 2 bases, with 6 bases between them. Looked up from germline, CDR1 is MNHEY and CDR2 is SVGAGI. CDR3 protein: CASTLAGNTIYF. The CDR3 DNA follows: TGTGCCAGCACCCTCGCTGGAAACACCATATATTTT.

The J gene is TRBJ2-1, the V gene TRBV4-1; 8 bases match TRBD2. Germline V CDR1 and CDR2: MGHRA, YSYEKL. CDR3 size: 16 residues. Germline trimming cut 1 base from V and 6 bases from J; bases unmatched to any gene: 8. The CDR3 spells CASSQGPGGPFNEQFF. DNA of the CDR3: TGCGCCAGCAGCCAAGGTCCGGGAGGGCCCTTCAATGAGCAGTTCTTC.